Listed below are T cell receptor beta chains from one sample, sequenced in a study of blood T cell repertoires in COVID-19. Assay: immunoSEQ multiplex PCR; the TCRdb copy retains only in-frame clones and omits some. The sample lists 200,000 to 250,000 clones, 85% occurring once. What was sequenced was PBMCs or T cells enriched from blood (not recorded which). These receptors were obtained from a man aged 40-49 years who had recovered from COVID-19. The CDR3 runs from the conserved cysteine through the conserved F or W. The D gene is left open where the match is weak. Only part of the rows carry a size: once, few, many, or a class if the clone is expanded.

D: TRBD2; size: .; J: TRBJ2-1; V: TRBV4-1; DNA: TGCGCCAGCAGCCAAGATCGGCCTAGCGGGACGACCTACAATGAGCAGTTCTTC; CDR3: CASSQDRPSGTTYNEQFF
D: .; size: .; J: TRBJ2-1; V: TRBV10-1; DNA: TGCGCCAGCAGTGATCTTAGCGGACCCTACAATGAGCAGTTCTTC; CDR3: CASSDLSGPYNEQFF
D: .; size: .; J: TRBJ1-5; V: TRBV10-2; DNA: TGCGCCAGCAAAGAGGGGGTCTCGCAGCCCCAGCATTTT; CDR3: CASKEGVSQPQHF
D: .; size: few; J: TRBJ2-2; V: TRBV5-1; DNA: TGCGCCAGCAGAGGACTACTAAACACCGGGGAGCTGTTTTTT; CDR3: CASRGLLNTGELFF
D: TRBD2; size: .; J: TRBJ2-1; V: TRBV28; DNA: TGTGCCAGCACCGTCGGGACTAGCGGGAGCAATGAGCAGTTCTTC; CDR3: CASTVGTSGSNEQFF
D: .; size: .; J: TRBJ2-3; V: TRBV7-3; DNA: TGTGCCAGCAGCTTTACCGGAGGGAGCGCAGATACGCAGTATTTT; CDR3: CASSFTGGSADTQYF
D: .; size: .; J: TRBJ1-4; V: TRBV28; DNA: TGTGCCAGCAGTTTCCCGACTCGCTACAGGGTAGCCGAAAAACTGTTTTTT; CDR3: CASSFPTRYRVAEKLFF
D: TRBD2; size: .; J: TRBJ2-4; V: TRBV5-1; DNA: TGCGCCAGCAGCTTGGGACTAGCGAACATTCAGTACTTC; CDR3: CASSLGLANIQYF
D: .; size: .; J: TRBJ2-7; V: TRBV9; DNA: TGTGCCAGCAGCGAGGGCCAGACAGGTACCTACGAGCAGTACTTC; CDR3: CASSEGQTGTYEQYF
D: .; size: .; J: TRBJ2-3; V: TRBV7-3; DNA: TGTGCCAGCAGTTTTGGGGGGAGCACAGATACGCAGTATTTT; CDR3: CASSFGGSTDTQYF
D: .; size: .; J: TRBJ1-1; V: TRBV12-3/TRBV12-4; DNA: TGTGCCAGCAGTTTAAACGGGAACACTGAAGCTTTCTTT; CDR3: CASSLNGNTEAFF
D: TRBD1; size: .; J: TRBJ2-7; V: TRBV5-1; DNA: TGCGCCAGCAGCTTGGCCGACAGGGTCTACGAGCAGTACTTC; CDR3: CASSLADRVYEQYF
D: TRBD1; size: few; J: TRBJ2-2; V: TRBV18; DNA: TGTGCCAGCTCACCCGGACAGGTACTGAACACCGGGGAGCTGTTTTTT; CDR3: CASSPGQVLNTGELFF